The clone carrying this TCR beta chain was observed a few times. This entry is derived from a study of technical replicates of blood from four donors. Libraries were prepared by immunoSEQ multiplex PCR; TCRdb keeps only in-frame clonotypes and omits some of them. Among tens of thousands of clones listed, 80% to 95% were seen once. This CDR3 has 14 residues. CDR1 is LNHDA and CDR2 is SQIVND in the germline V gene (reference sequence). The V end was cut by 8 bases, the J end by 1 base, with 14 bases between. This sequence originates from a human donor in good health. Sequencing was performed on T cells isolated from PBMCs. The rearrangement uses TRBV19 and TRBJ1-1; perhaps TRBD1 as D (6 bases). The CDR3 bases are TGTGCCAGTTCAGAACAGGGCGCGAACACTGAAGCTTTCTTT. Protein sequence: CASSEQGANTEAFF.